The 13 T cell receptor beta chains given below trace back to one sample, sequenced in a study of CD8 T cells in ankylosing spondylitis. Study outcomes and limitations: Roughly 8 highly homologous variants made up a TCR beta motif that seemed to typify ankylosing spondylitis blood.

These receptors lack a known antigen. One entry per CDR3 protein, called by TCRdb with MiXCR from the 5' RACE reads. The profile covers about 540,000 distinct CDR3 sequences, with approximately 11% appearing a single time and approximately 7% taken by the ten largest. Sequenced: blood, either unsorted or a sorted T cell fraction (not recorded which). The receptors here all came from a male donor with ankylosing spondylitis.

This clonotype was seen a few times. This chain joins TRBV5-1 and TRBJ2-3; no clear D. This CDR3 has 14 amino acids. V was shortened by 0 bases and J by 5 bases, with 10 bases between the two germline ends. Germline lookup yields CDR1 SGHRS and CDR2 YFSETQ. CDR3 sequence: CASSLDPVIDTQYF. In nucleotides, the CDR3 is TGCGCCAGCAGCTTGGACCCGGTAATAGATACGCAGTATTTT.

This clonotype was seen at least ten times. The chain recombines TRBV27 with TRBJ2-1, with D possibly TRBD2 on 6 matching bases. CDR1 and CDR2 (germline): MNHEY, SMNVEV (reference sequence). Trimming cost V 3 bases and J 4 bases, with 16 bases left between them. This CDR3 is built from 16 residues. CDR3 region: CASSLTGSPKYNEQFF. DNA for the CDR3: TGTGCCAGCAGTTTGACCGGGAGCCCCAAATACAATGAGCAGTTCTTC.

This clonotype was seen a few times. The chain recombines TRBV6-1 with TRBJ2-2, with D maybe TRBD1 (5 bases). Germline V gives CDR1 MNHNS, CDR2 SASEGT. Trimming stripped 6 bases from V and 3 bases from J, with 14 bases between. This CDR3 comprises 15 residues. The CDR3 reads CASSRDSVDTGELFF. The CDR3 region has the DNA TGTGCCAGCAGCCGCGACAGCGTCGACACCGGGGAGCTGTTTTTT.

This clonotype was counted ten times or more. The rearrangement joins TRBV4-2 to TRBJ2-2, with 7 bases identical to TRBD2. This CDR3 has 16 residues. Germline values: CDR1 LGHNA, CDR2 YNFKEQ. J lost 0 bases, V lost 3 bases, and 4 bases had no gene match. The chain's CDR3 is CASSQEGLANTGELFF. In nucleotides, the CDR3 is TGTGCCAGCAGCCAGGAAGGACTAGCGAACACCGGGGAGCTGTTTTTT.

This clonotype was counted a few times. V gene TRBV30 combines with J gene TRBJ1-2; D call uncertain. Trimming shortened V by 0 bases and J by 3 bases, and 17 bases separated the two germline ends. The CDR3 has 16 amino acids. Germline CDR1 and CDR2: GTSNPN and SVGIG (reference sequence). This chain's CDR3 is CAWSVLGIGPHYGYTF. The CDR3 coding sequence is TGTGCCTGGAGTGTACTTGGGATCGGGCCGCACTATGGCTACACCTTC.

This clonotype was seen many times. This chain uses TRBV7-2 with TRBJ2-7; the D gene is possibly TRBD2 (6 bases). V lost 4 bases to trimming and J lost 3 bases, with 13 bases between them. This CDR3 has 14 residues. The germline V gene encodes CDR1 SGHTA and CDR2 FQGNSA. Here the CDR3 reads CASSSRDLYYEQYF. CDR3 DNA: TGTGCCAGCAGCTCTCGGGACTTATACTACGAGCAGTACTTC.

The chain couples TRBV20-1 to TRBJ1-6; TRBD1 might be the D (6 bases). Trimming left V 0 bases short and J 10 bases short, with 13 bases between. This CDR3 is built from 14 residues. The V gene's germline CDR1 is DFQATT and CDR2 SNEGSKA (reference sequence). The chain's CDR3 is CSARDMGAWSPLHF. The CDR3 bases are TGCAGTGCTAGAGATATGGGGGCTTGGTCACCCCTCCACTTT.

This clonotype was observed a few times. The CDR3 DNA sequence: TGTGCCAGCAGTGATGGGGGGAACTCCTACGAGCAGTACTTC. Protein: CASSDGGNSYEQYF. This chain uses TRBV6-1 with TRBJ2-7; D possibly corresponds to TRBD2 (6 bases). The germline gives CDR1 MNHNS, CDR2 SASEGT. This CDR3 spans 14 amino acids. The ends were cut back, 3 bases at V and 0 bases at J, with 9 bases in the middle.

The chain joins TRBV2 to TRBJ2-3; 7 nucleotides align to TRBD2. There are 15 residues in the CDR3. V was pared by 6 bases and J by 6 bases, with 12 bases of the junction left unmatched. CDR1 SNHLY and CDR2 FYNNEI come from the germline V gene. CDR3 nucleotide sequence: TGTGCCAGCAGAGGACTAGTGAGATTAACGGATACGCAGTATTTT. This encodes CASRGLVRLTDTQYF.

This clonotype was picked up many times. This chain joins TRBV5-1 and TRBJ2-1; D remains unclear. The CDR3 is 16 residues long. With 0 bases removed from V and 4 bases from J, the gap between germline ends came to 14 bases. Germline values: CDR1 SGHRS, CDR2 YFSETQ. The CDR3 nucleotides are TGCGCCAGCAGCTTGGGGCGCGGCCCCTGGTACAATGAGCAGTTCTTC. Protein sequence: CASSLGRGPWYNEQFF.

The chain is built from TRBV9 and TRBJ1-1, with D unclear. This CDR3 region has 13 residues. Germline CDR1 and CDR2: SGDLS and YYNGEE. V dropped 5 bases and J dropped 1 base, with 9 bases sitting between them. CDR3 amino acids: CASRKSGNTEAFF. CDR3 in DNA: TGTGCCAGCAGGAAATCAGGGAACACTGAAGCTTTCTTT.

With regard to this clonotype: The junction differs from germline at one of its ends, possibly a read error. This sequence joins TRBV29-1 and TRBJ2-1; no clear D. Germline V lookup: CDR1 SQVTM, CDR2 ANQGSEA. The CDR3 sequence is 14 residues long. CDR3 bases: TGCAGCGGATGGGCAGTCCCCTCCTGCAATGAGCAGTTCTTC. It translates to CSGWAVPSCNEQFF.

The genes are TRBV2 and TRBJ1-1, with 10 bases fitting TRBD1. The ends lost 0 bases at V and 1 base at J; junction bases unmatched: 2. The CDR3 totals 16 residues. The germline CDR1 and CDR2 sequences are SNHLY and FYNNEI. The CDR3 DNA sequence: TGTGCCAGCAGTGAAGCGACAGGGGGCTCGAACACTGAAGCTTTCTTT. Protein sequence: CASSEATGGSNTEAFF.